The rows below give T cell receptor beta chains drawn from one sample of a study of CD8+CD57+ T cells in acquired aplastic anemia. TCRdb fed the reads into MiXCR, producing one record per CDR3 protein. This table has more than 250,000 distinct CDR3 sequences, roughly half appearing once. What was sequenced was sorted CD4+, CD8+, or CD8+CD57+ T cells (not recorded which) from PBMCs. Every receptor here comes from a human donor with severe aplastic anemia or a healthy control (not recorded which). Each CDR3 is given with its conserved first and last residue. The D gene is left open where the match is weak. A clone size is listed for some rows: how often the clone was seen (once, few, many), or a class if it is expanded.

j_call | d_call | clone_size | v_call | cdr3_aa | cdr3_nt
TRBJ2-2 | TRBD2 | once | TRBV19 | CASETSGRAAGELFF | TGTGCCAGCGAGACTAGCGGGAGGGCCGCCGGGGAGCTGTTTTTT
TRBJ2-1 | TRBD2 | NA | TRBV11-3 | CASSFIVAGGRNNEQFF | TGTGCCAGCAGCTTTATTGTGGCGGGGGGGAGGAACAATGAGCAGTTCTTC
TRBJ1-1 | TRBD1 | NA | TRBV9 | CASSLPRDRGGGMNTEAFF | TGTGCCAGCAGTCTCCCCCGGGACAGGGGTGGAGGGATGAACACTGAAGCTTTCTTT
TRBJ1-1 | TRBD1 | NA | TRBV7-3 | CASSKQGADTEAFF | TGTGCCAGCAGCAAACAGGGGGCGGACACTGAAGCTTTCTTT
TRBJ1-1 | NA | NA | TRBV7-9 | CASSQEGGLMSTEAFF | TGTGCCAGCAGCCAAGAGGGCGGCCTCATGAGCACTGAAGCTTTCTTT
TRBJ2-3 | NA | few | TRBV10-2 | CASSALGASTDTQYF | TGCGCCAGCAGTGCCTTGGGAGCCAGCACAGATACGCAGTATTTT
TRBJ2-1 | NA | NA | TRBV20-1 | CSAKEQFF | TGCAGTGCTAAGGAGCAGTTCTTC
TRBJ2-5 | TRBD2 | NA | TRBV2 | CATWGGEGETQYF | TGTGCCACCTGGGGGGGGGAAGGAGAGACCCAGTACTTC
TRBJ1-6 | NA | NA | TRBV24-1 | CATHQGQGSGNSPLHF | TGTGCCACCCATCAGGGCCAGGGATCTGGTAATTCACCCCTCCACTTT
TRBJ1-3 | NA | many | TRBV12-3/TRBV12-4 | CASSFQGSGNTIYF | TGTGCCAGCAGTTTCCAGGGCTCTGGAAACACCATATATTTT
TRBJ1-2 | NA | many | TRBV12-5 | CASGGSGLNYGYTF | TGTGCTAGTGGTGGTAGTGGCCTTAACTATGGCTACACCTTC
TRBJ2-7 | NA | NA | TRBV7-9 | CASSRPGRRGPYEQYF | TGTGCCAGCAGCCGCCCCGGGAGAAGGGGGCCCTACGAGCAGTACTTC
TRBJ2-3 | NA | many | TRBV5-1 | CASSSMTRRDTDTQYF | TGCGCCAGCAGCTCTATGACTAGGAGGGACACAGATACGCAGTATTTT
TRBJ1-2 | TRBD1 | NA | TRBV3-1 | CASSLGDRVNYGYTF | TGTGCCAGCAGCCTAGGGGACAGGGTAAACTATGGCTACACCTTC
TRBJ1-4 | NA | NA | TRBV15 | CATSSAIPTGAINEKLFF | TGTGCCACCAGCAGCGCAATCCCAACCGGGGCAATAAATGAAAAACTGTTTTTT
TRBJ2-5 | TRBD2 | many | TRBV7-3 | CASSLMGLAGDPQYF | TGTGCCAGCAGCTTAATGGGACTAGCGGGGGACCCCCAGTACTTC
TRBJ1-5 | NA | many | TRBV6-1 | CASSLDSSQPQHF | TGTGCCAGCAGCCTAGACAGTTCTCAGCCCCAGCATTTT
TRBJ1-6 | TRBD1 | NA | TRBV25-1 | CASSDPGTGGRSLHF | TGTGCCAGCAGTGATCCCGGGACAGGGGGTAGGTCCCTCCACTTT
TRBJ2-6 | TRBD1 | many | TRBV3-1 | CASSQAHDRGRGANVLTF | TGTGCCAGCAGCCAAGCACACGACAGGGGGCGAGGGGCCAACGTCCTGACTTTC
TRBJ2-5 | NA | NA | TRBV7-6 | CASSSQGGLRETQYF | TGTGCCAGCAGTTCACAGGGAGGGTTGCGTGAGACCCAGTACTTC
TRBJ2-5 | TRBD1 | many | TRBV12-3/TRBV12-4 | CASSFPGQGGETQYF | TGTGCCAGCAGTTTCCCCGGACAGGGTGGAGAGACCCAGTACTTC
TRBJ1-2 | NA | many | TRBV25-1 | CASSDSSRAGIHYGYTF | TGTGCCAGCAGTGATTCCAGTAGGGCAGGGATACATTATGGCTACACCTTC
TRBJ1-2 | NA | NA | TRBV24-1 | CATSDNRWGYTF | TGTGCCACCAGTGATAACAGATGGGGCTACACCTTC
TRBJ1-3 | NA | NA | TRBV11-2 | CASSFDLNTIYF | TGTGCCAGCAGCTTCGACCTAAACACCATATATTTT
TRBJ2-7 | NA | once | TRBV20-1 | CSVRGAREAGEQYF | TGCAGTGTTCGGGGGGCGCGAGAGGCTGGGGAGCAGTACTTC
TRBJ2-5 | NA | few | TRBV7-9 | CASSGGRVGETQYF | TGTGCCAGCAGTGGGGGCAGGGTGGGAGAGACCCAGTACTTC
TRBJ2-7 | NA | many | TRBV20-1 | CSAETRGTSYEQYF | TGCAGTGCGGAAACCCGGGGGACCTCCTACGAGCAGTACTTC
TRBJ2-7 | NA | NA | TRBV7-9 | CASSEGRGNEQYF | TGCGCCAGCAGCGAAGGGCGCGGGAATGAGCAGTACTTC
TRBJ2-2 | TRBD1 | few | TRBV29-1 | CSVRDRDTGELFF | TGCAGTGTTCGGGACAGGGACACCGGGGAGCTGTTTTTT
TRBJ1-2 | NA | once | TRBV7-2 | CASSQGGARGYTF | TGTGCCAGCAGCCAAGGGGGGGCGCGTGGCTACACCTTC
TRBJ2-7 | NA | many | TRBV18 | CASSSLDPTWGEQYF | TGTGCCAGCTCATCCCTCGACCCTACGTGGGGCGAGCAGTACTTC
TRBJ2-3 | NA | NA | TRBV7-2 | CASSRAGDTQYF | TGTGCCAGCAGCCGGGCAGGGGATACGCAGTATTTT
TRBJ1-6 | NA | NA | TRBV5-1 | CASSLAGRGLSPLHF | TGCGCCAGCAGCTTGGCTGGCAGGGGACTTTCACCCCTCCACTTT
TRBJ2-3 | NA | NA | TRBV15 | CATSPRTDTQYF | TGTGCCACCAGCCCCCGAACAGATACGCAGTATTTT
TRBJ2-4 | NA | many | TRBV20-1 | CSARYVSDTLAKNIQYF | TGCAGTGCTCGATACGTTTCAGACACACTAGCCAAAAACATTCAGTACTTC
TRBJ2-3 | TRBD1 | NA | TRBV20-1 | CSASMIGTEYNEQYF | TGCAGTGCTTCCATGATCGGGACAGAATACAATGAGCAGTATTTT
TRBJ2-4 | TRBD1 | NA | TRBV18 | CASSAGTGVSKNIQYF | TGTGCCAGCTCGGCGGGGACAGGGGTATCCAAAAACATTCAGTACTTC
TRBJ2-1 | NA | NA | TRBV10-3 | CAISESGGHNEQFF | TGTGCCATCAGTGAGTCTGGGGGGCACAATGAGCAGTTCTTC
TRBJ2-7 | TRBD2 | few | TRBV7-6 | CASSLSGGRHEQYF | TGTGCCAGCAGCTTAAGCGGGGGGCGTCACGAGCAGTACTTC
TRBJ2-1 | NA | NA | TRBV2 | CASTLEAEQFF | TGTGCCAGCACCTTAGAGGCTGAGCAGTTCTTC